The 26 T cell receptor beta chains in this list originate from one sample, sequenced in a study of a mutant IDH1 vaccine in newly diagnosed glioma. TCRdb's table, derived via immunoSEQ multiplex PCR, lists solely in-frame clones and lacks some. The sample lists under 85,000 clones, roughly 85% occurring once. Time point indicated: week 23, last vaccination. The content of each vaccine dose was 300 ug of mutant IDH1 20-mer peptide, and topical imiquimod accompanied it. Antigens of these TCRs are unknown. The sequences come from PBMCs, collected from a glioma patient whose treatment included an IDH1 peptide vaccine. The receptors come from a woman aged 50 to 65 with glioma.

The chain employs TRBV11-3 and TRBJ2-1, with 9 nucleotides matching TRBD2. V lost 4 bases and J lost 5; bases outside the gene matches: 12. CDR1 is SGHNT, CDR2 YENEEA, per germline. The CDR3 spans 17 residues. The chain's CDR3 is CASSYRGTSGFNNEQFF. The CDR3 nucleotides are TGTGCCAGCAGCTACAGGGGAACTAGCGGGTTCAACAATGAGCAGTTCTTC.

The chain uses TRBV5-4 and TRBJ2-5, with D perhaps being TRBD1 or TRBD2 (6 bases each). Germline V lookup: CDR1 SGHNT, CDR2 YYREEE (reference sequence). The CDR3 has 14 amino acids. Trimming removed 2 bases from V and 4 bases from J, with 12 bases in between. CDR3 loop: CASSLQGGGETQYF. The DNA for the CDR3 is TGTGCCAGCAGCTTACAGGGAGGAGGAGAGACCCAGTACTTC.

This chain links TRBV28 with TRBJ2-7; 11 bases fit TRBD2. The CDR3 is 13 amino acids. Looked up from germline, CDR1 is MDHEN and CDR2 is SYDVKM. The V gene end was trimmed by 3 bases and the J gene end by 9 bases; junction bases not matched to a gene: 4. The chain's CDR3 is CASSFTSGSGQYF. In DNA, the CDR3 is TGTGCCAGCAGTTTCACTAGCGGGAGCGGGCAGTACTTC.

V and J are TRBV27 and TRBJ1-4; unclear D gene. Germline V gives CDR1 MNHEY, CDR2 SMNVEV (reference sequence). The CDR3 consists of 13 residues. V lost 7 bases, J lost 4 bases, and 10 bases lay in between. The CDR3 DNA follows: TGTGCCAGCACCTCCCTGGGTAATGAAAAACTGTTTTTT. This translates into CASTSLGNEKLFF.

The chain combines TRBV18 with TRBJ2-1; 8 positions match TRBD1. The junction had 6 bases not matched to a gene; V was cut back by 3 bases and J by 8 bases. The CDR3 covers 14 residues. The germline gives CDR1 KGHSH, CDR2 LQKENI. CDR3 region: CASSPGTGTDEQFF. DNA of the CDR3: TGTGCCAGCTCACCCGGGACAGGTACCGATGAGCAGTTCTTC. Drawing the rest from reference TRBV18 and TRBJ2-1, the complete variable domain is NAGVMQNPRHLVRRRGQEARLRCSPMKGHSHVYWYRQLPEEGLKFMVYLQKENIIDESGMPKERFSAEFPKEGPSILRIQQVVRGDSAAYFCASSPGTGTDEQFFGPGTRLTVL.

This rearrangement joins TRBV27 to TRBJ2-7; D unresolved. Trimming pared 3 bases from V and 6 bases from J, leaving 9 bases between. Germline assignment: CDR1 MNHEY and CDR2 SMNVEV (reference sequence). The CDR3 totals 12 residues. CDR3 sequence reads: CASSFDGGEQYF. For the CDR3, the DNA is TGTGCCAGCAGTTTTGATGGTGGCGAGCAGTACTTC.

The gene calls are TRBV28 and TRBJ1-5, with a weak D call TRBD1 (6 bases). The V end lost 3 bases, the J end lost 7 bases, and 22 bases lay between the germline ends. Germline loops: CDR1 MDHEN, CDR2 SYDVKM. The CDR3 sequence is 17 residues long. The CDR3 nucleotides read TGTGCCAGCAGTTTTTATCGGTTGGGGGGCGTCGGACAGCCCCAGCATTTT. Translated, it gives CASSFYRLGGVGQPQHF.

J is TRBJ1-3 and V is TRBV6-5; tentatively, D is TRBD1 (6 bases). The CDR3 spans 15 residues. Trimming pared 6 bases from V and 0 bases from J, leaving 12 bases between. From germline, CDR1 is MNHEY and CDR2 SVGAGI. The CDR3 loop is CASRRQASSGNTIYF. In DNA form, the CDR3 reads TGTGCCAGCAGAAGACAGGCGAGCTCTGGAAACACCATATATTTT.

The chain joins TRBV28 to TRBJ1-6; 7 bases map to TRBD1. The ends lost 6 bases at V and 8 bases at J; junction bases unmatched: 4. Per germline, CDR1 MDHEN and CDR2 SYDVKM. CDR3 length: 13 residues. CDR3 protein: CASSPDRDSPLHF. The CDR3 DNA sequence: TGTGCCAGCAGCCCCGACAGGGATTCACCCCTCCACTTT. Filled out from reference TRBV28 and TRBJ1-6, the complete variable domain reads DVKVTQSSRYLVKRTGEKVFLECVQDMDHENMFWYRQDPGLGLRLIYFSYDVKMKEKGDIPEGYSVSREKKERFSLILESASTNQTSMYLCASSPDRDSPLHFGNGTRLTVT.

V and J are TRBV10-3 and TRBJ2-5, with D tentatively TRBD2 (6 bases). Germline CDR1 reads ENHRY; CDR2 reads SYGVKD. This CDR3 has 14 amino acids. Deletions cut 3 bases from V and 5 bases from J, with 13 bases between. As DNA, the CDR3 is TGTGCCATCAGTGACTCTAGCGTTGGGGAGACCCAGTACTTC. Protein product: CAISDSSVGETQYF.

V usage is TRBV18 and J usage is TRBJ2-3; 7 bases align to TRBD2. The CDR3 length is 14 residues. Germline CDR1 and CDR2: KGHSH and LQKENI. Germline trimming cut 6 bases from V and 4 bases from J; bases unmatched to any gene: 7. This CDR3 reads CASSRLAFPDTQYF. CDR3 bases: TGTGCCAGCTCCCGACTAGCTTTTCCAGATACGCAGTATTTT.

CDR3 sequence reads: CASSFGYSYEQYF. For the CDR3, the DNA is TGTGCCAGCAGTTTTGGCTATTCATACGAGCAGTACTTC. V and J are TRBV27 and TRBJ2-7; D ambiguous. Germline V CDR1 and CDR2: MNHEY, SMNVEV (reference sequence). Trimming left V 3 bases short and J 4 bases short, with 10 bases between. The CDR3 runs to 13 residues.

The chain combines TRBV28 with TRBJ2-5, with TRBD2 matching over 7 bases. The germline gives CDR1 MDHEN, CDR2 SYDVKM. The V gene end was trimmed by 6 bases and the J gene end by 7 bases; junction bases not matched to a gene: 11. This CDR3 has 14 amino acids. The CDR3: CASRREPTPGTQYF. The CDR3 coding sequence is TGTGCCAGCAGGCGGGAGCCCACCCCAGGGACCCAGTACTTC.

This chain links TRBV7-9 with TRBJ1-2; 9 bases match TRBD1. The CDR3 is made up of 15 amino acids. Germline loops: CDR1 SEHNR, CDR2 FQNEAQ (reference sequence). Losses at the gene ends were 5 bases for V and 6 bases for J; bases not matched to a gene: 10. The CDR3: CASSPAGQGRNGYTF. The CDR3 region has the DNA TGTGCCAGCAGCCCAGCTGGACAGGGGAGAAATGGCTACACCTTC.

V and J are TRBV29-1 and TRBJ1-2; no definite D call. This CDR3 has 12 amino acids. Per the germline V gene, CDR1 is SQVTM and CDR2 is ANQGSEA. V shed 4 bases and J shed 4 bases, with 10 bases lying between them. CDR3 amino acids: CSVVEFGYGYTF. DNA of the CDR3: TGCAGCGTTGTTGAGTTCGGCTATGGCTACACCTTC.

The chain is built from TRBV6-6 and TRBJ1-2; D unresolved. The V gene's germline CDR1 is MNHNY and CDR2 SVGAGI (reference sequence). Trimming removed 6 bases from V and 0 bases from J, with 8 bases in between. The CDR3 is made up of 13 amino acids. DNA for the CDR3: TGTGCCAGCAGGCCACTAGCTAACTATGGCTACACCTTC. Its protein is CASRPLANYGYTF.

V usage is TRBV11-2 and J usage is TRBJ2-7; no clear D gene. This CDR3 has 14 amino acids. V lost 2 bases and J 0 bases, leaving 8 bases between the germline ends. Per germline, CDR1 SGHAT and CDR2 FQNNGV. The CDR3 sequence: CASSLNRASYEQYF. Here the CDR3 DNA reads TGTGCCAGCAGCTTAAATCGAGCCTCCTACGAGCAGTACTTC. Full variable domain (missing parts from reference TRBV11-2 and TRBJ2-7): EAGVAQSPRYKIIEKRQSVAFWCNPISGHATLYWYQQILGQGPKLLIQFQNNGVVDDSQLPKDRFSAERLKGVDSTLKIQPAKLEDSAVYLCASSLNRASYEQYFGPGTRLTVT.

The chain joins TRBV28 to TRBJ2-7; possible D gene TRBD2, 5 bases. The V end was cut by 5 bases, the J end by 2 bases, with 16 bases between. Germline CDR1 is MDHEN and CDR2 is SYDVKM. The CDR3 sequence is 15 residues long. DNA of the CDR3: TGTGCCAGCAGTCATACTAGTAATCGTCCCTACGAGCAGTACTTC. Amino acids: CASSHTSNRPYEQYF.

This clone appeared a few times. This chain connects TRBV28 to TRBJ1-4; TRBD1 is a possible D gene (5 bases). Germline V gene lookup returns CDR1 MDHEN and CDR2 SYDVKM. V lost 3 bases to trimming and J lost 6 bases, with 8 bases between them. The CDR3 runs 13 residues. The CDR3 DNA follows: TGTGCCAGCAGTTTGGGAGGGGATGAAAAACTGTTTTTT. It translates to CASSLGGDEKLFF.

The V and J genes are TRBV5-4 and TRBJ2-2; the D gene is possibly TRBD1 (6 bases). V was trimmed by 4 bases and J by 0 bases, leaving 10 bases between them. Germline V lookup: CDR1 SGHNT, CDR2 YYREEE (reference sequence). This CDR3 comprises 15 residues. The CDR3 loop is CASSPTGTNTGELFF. Written as DNA, the CDR3 is TGTGCCAGCAGCCCCACAGGGACGAACACCGGGGAGCTGTTTTTT.

This chain uses TRBV19 with TRBJ1-1; tentative D call: TRBD1 (5 bases). The V and J ends lost 3 bases and 1 base respectively, with 9 bases between them. In germline, CDR1 is LNHDA, CDR2 SQIVND (reference sequence). CDR3 length: 14 residues. CDR3 loop: CASSMHRPNTEAFF. In nucleotides, the CDR3 is TGTGCCAGTAGTATGCACAGGCCGAACACTGAAGCTTTCTTT.

The CDR3 nucleotides are TGTGCCAGCAGTGATTCGCTAGCGGGAGGCACAGATACGCAGTATTTT. Translation: CASSDSLAGGTDTQYF. V and J are TRBV2 and TRBJ2-3; 10 nucleotides line up with TRBD2. V dropped 3 bases and J dropped 1; count of bases not matched to a gene: 4. CDR1 SNHLY and CDR2 FYNNEI come from the germline V gene. The CDR3 sequence is 16 residues long.

The chain is built from TRBV5-4 and TRBJ1-4; no definite D call. V gave up 4 bases and J gave up 12 bases, with 16 bases separating them. This CDR3 spans 13 amino acids. Germline values: CDR1 SGHNT, CDR2 YYREEE (reference sequence). CDR3 protein: CASSHPSTEELFF. The CDR3 DNA reads TGTGCCAGCAGCCACCCCTCCACGGAGGAACTGTTTTTT.

This sequence joins TRBV5-4 and TRBJ1-6, with 9 nucleotides matching TRBD1. The CDR3 is made up of 14 amino acids. The germline CDR1 and CDR2 sequences are SGHNT and YYREEE (reference sequence). V lost 4 bases to trimming and J lost 6 bases; unmatched junction nucleotides: 2. The chain's CDR3 is CASSQQGANSPLHF. The CDR3 region has the DNA TGTGCCAGCAGCCAACAGGGGGCTAATTCACCCCTCCACTTT.

This chain connects TRBV27 to TRBJ2-1, with 11 bases lining up with TRBD1. The CDR3 length is 15 residues. The germline gives CDR1 MNHEY, CDR2 SMNVEV (reference sequence). Trimming at V came to 5 bases and at J to 8 bases, leaving 8 bases not matched to a gene. CDR3 bases: TGTGCCAGCAGTCCCAGGGACAGGGGGGGGGATGAGCAGTTCTTC. This translates into CASSPRDRGGDEQFF.

This rearrangement joins TRBV29-1 to TRBJ2-4; D possibly matches TRBD1 or TRBD2 (5 bases each). The CDR3 is 12 residues long. Trimming shortened V by 7 bases and J by 7 bases, and 14 bases separated the two germline ends. In germline, CDR1 is SQVTM, CDR2 ANQGSEA. CDR3: CSGTGRGNIQYF. CDR3 in DNA: TGCAGCGGGACGGGACGAGGGAACATTCAGTACTTC.